The clone carrying this TCR beta chain was detected only once. The antigen is undetermined. The V and J ends lost 5 bases and 6 bases respectively, with 11 bases between them. The CDR3 is 13 amino acids. Germline values: CDR1 SGHTA, CDR2 FQGNSA. The source of the sample is a study of lymphopenia after photon versus proton radiotherapy. Libraries were prepared by immunoSEQ multiplex PCR; TCRdb keeps only in-frame clonotypes and omits some of them. Here the sample spans 35,000 to 50,000 clones, about four fifths being singletons. Points from the study as a whole: Under photons, naive T cells and diversity fell while effector/memory populations rose. In patients who died, overall survival fell as post-nadir TCR diversity dropped more. After the lymphocyte nadir, photon-treated repertoires showed oligoclonal expansion, especially of CD8+ Temra cells. Only patients who died were analyzed for survival; proton advantage is unproven.

The chain carries TRBV7-2 and TRBJ2-1; D is possibly TRBD1 (6 bases). The TCR comes from a woman in her 70s with pancreatic cancer. This sample comprised peripheral blood, obtained from a patient treated with proton-based radiotherapy. The CDR3 loop is CASSDQGRNEQFF. The CDR3 DNA reads as TGTGCCAGCAGCGATCAGGGGCGCAATGAGCAGTTCTTC. Together with reference TRBV7-2 and TRBJ2-1, the CDR3 gives the full variable domain: GAGVSQSPSNKVTEKGKDVELRCDPISGHTALYWYRQSLGQGLEFLIYFQGNSAPDKSGLPSDRFSAERTGGSVSTLTIQRTQQEDSAVYLCASSDQGRNEQFFGPGTRLTVL.